This TCR beta chain was identified during a study of blood T cell repertoires in COVID-19. The V end was cut by 7 bases, the J end by 3 bases, with 21 bases between. This CDR3 comprises 16 residues. Germline V gene sequence: CDR1 MNHEY, CDR2 SMNVEV (reference sequence). The protocol was immunoSEQ multiplex PCR, while the TCRdb copy is restricted to in-frame clones and leaves out a portion. The sample comprises tens of thousands of clones, about 80% of which are singletons, and 25% to 30% rests with the top ten. Input material: peripheral blood. The chain employs TRBV27 and TRBJ2-5; TRBD2 might be the D (6 bases). The receptor was derived from a human donor in a cohort sampled during active COVID-19. The CDR3 DNA sequence: TGTGCCAGCACCTTATACGCCGGGACTCCTAAAGAGACCCAGTACTTC. Translation gives CASTLYAGTPKETQYF.